What follows describes a single T cell receptor beta chain. These data belong to a study of cytomegalovirus exposure and HLA in healthy donors. PCR employed 60 Vbeta and 13 Jbeta primers. The protocol was immunoSEQ multiplex PCR, while the TCRdb copy is restricted to in-frame clones and leaves out a portion. Found here are 150,000 to 200,000 clones, about 81% of them singletons; the top ten hold less than 2%. The junction had 12 bases not matched to a gene; V was cut back by 7 bases and J by 3 bases. There are 15 residues in the CDR3. The V gene's germline CDR1 is MNHEY and CDR2 SMNVEV (reference sequence).

The clonotype comes from a man younger than 35 in good health and CMV-seronegative. The specimen was PBMCs. The V and J genes are TRBV27 and TRBJ2-7, with TRBD1 matching over 7 bases. The DNA of the CDR3 is TGTGCCAGCATGAGTAGGGGGCGGTCCCTCTACGAGCAGTACTTC. This translates into CASMSRGRSLYEQYF.